Each of the 29 T cell receptor beta chains below was sequenced from the same sample in a study of Tregs in tolerant kidney transplant recipients. The data were produced by immunoSEQ multiplex PCR, yet TCRdb's version contains in-frame clones alone and is incomplete. Here the sample spans approximately 67,000 clones, roughly 92% being singletons. Sequencing was performed on CD8+ T cells from blood, taken before the transplant. Receptor source: a human donor who received a combined kidney and bone marrow transplant.

The gene calls are TRBV5-3 and TRBJ2-1; the match to TRBD2 covers 9 bases. TRBV5-3 is flagged as an ORF with uncertain function. J gave up 9 bases and V 0 bases, and 10 bases lay outside the gene matches. This CDR3 is 16 amino acids long. CDR3 sequence: CARSLVFRGGGREQFF. In DNA, the CDR3 is TGTGCCAGAAGCTTGGTTTTCCGCGGGGGGGGTCGTGAGCAGTTCTTC.

V is TRBV28 and J is TRBJ2-7; D is possibly TRBD2 (7 bases). V was pared by 4 bases and J by 0 bases, with 13 bases between. Germline CDR1 and CDR2: MDHEN and SYDVKM. There are 15 residues in the CDR3. CDR3 DNA sequence: TGTGCCAGCAGTTGGGGGGGGACAAACTCCTACGAGCAGTACTTC. Amino acids: CASSWGGTNSYEQYF.

This clone was seen a few times. This rearrangement joins TRBV27 to TRBJ2-7; perhaps TRBD1 as D (6 bases). The length of the CDR3 is 15 residues. Germline loops: CDR1 MNHEY, CDR2 SMNVEV (reference sequence). V was shortened by 8 bases and J by 3 bases, with 20 bases between the two germline ends. DNA of the CDR3: TGTGCCAGCCTAAGCTGGACCGGGACAAACTACGAGCAGTACTTC. Its translation is CASLSWTGTNYEQYF.

This clone was detected only a few times. The chain combines TRBV27 with TRBJ1-5; D is unresolved. Germline V lookup: CDR1 MNHEY, CDR2 SMNVEV (reference sequence). The V end lost 2 bases, the J end lost 2 bases, and 7 bases lay between the germline ends. The CDR3 has 14 residues. The CDR3, as DNA: TGTGCCAGCAGTTTAATCGGAGGCAATCAGCCCCAGCATTTT. Its translation: CASSLIGGNQPQHF.

The CDR3 protein is CASSVGDSGGYNEQFF. Written as DNA, the CDR3 is TGTGCCAGCAGCGTAGGGGATAGCGGGGGGTACAATGAGCAGTTCTTC. This chain connects TRBV9 to TRBJ2-1; 10 bases line up with TRBD2. The ends lost 0 bases at V and 4 bases at J; junction bases unmatched: 4. The germline V gene encodes CDR1 SGDLS and CDR2 YYNGEE. The CDR3 length is 16 residues.

This chain uses TRBV6-5 with TRBJ2-7; the D gene is possibly TRBD2 (5 bases). V lost 6 bases and J 1 base, leaving 10 bases between the germline ends. The CDR3 covers 13 residues. CDR1 is MNHEY and CDR2 is SVGAGI in the germline V gene. The CDR3 DNA follows: TGTGCCAGCAGCTTACTAGGGTCCTACGAGCAGTACTTC. Translation gives CASSLLGSYEQYF.

This clone was counted once. This chain connects TRBV10-3 to TRBJ2-7, with 14 nucleotides matching TRBD2. Germline V gives CDR1 ENHRY, CDR2 SYGVKD. CDR3 length: 15 amino acids. The V gene end was trimmed by 4 bases and the J gene end by 7 bases; junction bases not matched to a gene: 6. The CDR3 sequence is CAISGKGLAGEEQYF. The CDR3, as DNA: TGTGCCATCAGTGGAAAGGGACTAGCGGGAGAAGAGCAGTACTTC.

The V and J genes are TRBV6-5 and TRBJ2-1; TRBD2 matches at 12 bases. The V gene's germline CDR1 is MNHEY and CDR2 SVGAGI. This CDR3 spans 15 amino acids. The V and J ends lost 7 bases and 9 bases, in that order; junction bases with no gene match: 10. The DNA of the CDR3 is TGTGCCAGCATCGGGCTAGCGGGGGGGCGTATTGAGCAGTTCTTC. Its protein product is CASIGLAGGRIEQFF.

This clone was counted a single time. This sequence joins TRBV27 and TRBJ2-1; 7 bases line up with TRBD1. The CDR3 loop spans 16 amino acids. Germline V gene data show CDR1 as MNHEY and CDR2 as SMNVEV (reference sequence). Unmatched junction bases numbered 12, after V lost 4 bases and J lost 6 bases. The CDR3 sequence: CASSSQQGMEGNEQFF. The DNA for the CDR3 is TGTGCCAGCAGTTCTCAACAGGGGATGGAAGGCAATGAGCAGTTCTTC.

CDR3 sequence: CASIQQDRANYGYTF. In DNA form, the CDR3 reads TGTGCCAGCATTCAACAGGACAGGGCTAACTATGGCTACACCTTC. The chain links TRBV6-5 to TRBJ1-2; TRBD1 aligns across 8 bases. The CDR3 loop spans 15 amino acids. CDR1 and CDR2 (germline): MNHEY, SVGAGI. Trimming cost V 7 bases and J 0 bases; bases outside gene matches: 7.

The rearrangement joins TRBV5-6 to TRBJ2-7; 8 bases agree with TRBD1. The trim removed 4 bases at V and 6 bases at J, leaving 6 bases unmatched. The germline V gene has CDR1 SGHDT and CDR2 YYEEEE. The CDR3 is made up of 13 amino acids. The CDR3, as DNA: TGTGCCAGCAGCCTGAGGACAGGGATCGAGCAGTACTTC. Its translation is CASSLRTGIEQYF. The complete variable domain, with remaining parts taken from reference TRBV5-6 and TRBJ2-7, reads DAGVTQSPTHLIKTRGQQVTLRCSPKSGHDTVSWYQQALGQGPQFIFQYYEEEERQRGNFPDRFSGHQFPNYSSELNVNALLLGDSALYLCASSLRTGIEQYFGPGTRLTVT.

This clone was seen once. CDR3 nucleotides: TGTGCCAGCAGCAGCACTAGCGGGGGTATCTTTGTCGAGCAGTACTTC. Its translation is CASSSTSGGIFVEQYF. The gene calls are TRBV7-2 and TRBJ2-7; TRBD2 matches 11 bases. CDR1 and CDR2 from the germline V gene are SGHTA and FQGNSA. V lost 5 bases and J lost 6; bases outside the gene matches: 12. The CDR3 covers 16 residues.

The J gene is TRBJ2-5, the V gene TRBV15; no reliable D call. Deletions cut 1 base from V and 1 base from J, with 7 bases between. Germline V gene lookup returns CDR1 LNHNV and CDR2 YYDKDF (reference sequence). The CDR3 is made up of 14 amino acids. The CDR3 region is CATSRANTQETQYF. CDR3 nucleotide sequence: TGTGCCACCAGCAGAGCGAACACCCAAGAGACCCAGTACTTC.

The chain combines TRBV5-4 with TRBJ2-3, with 8 bases fitting TRBD2. V trimming: 1 base; J trimming: 2 bases; junction bases outside the gene matches: 3. The CDR3 is 15 residues long. Germline V gene data show CDR1 as SGHNT and CDR2 as YYREEE (reference sequence). CDR3 in DNA: TGTGCCAGCAGCTTGCCTAGCGGGTCCACAGATACGCAGTATTTT. Amino acids: CASSLPSGSTDTQYF.

The chain employs TRBV9 and TRBJ1-1, with 7 bases lining up with TRBD1. In germline, CDR1 is SGDLS, CDR2 YYNGEE. V lost 3 bases and J lost 0; bases outside the gene matches: 5. The CDR3 consists of 15 residues. CDR3 residues: CASSAQGQLNTEAFF. In DNA, the CDR3 is TGTGCCAGCAGCGCACAGGGACAGTTGAACACTGAAGCTTTCTTT.

Details on this clone: Different DNA sequences within this sample yield the same CDR3. As DNA, the CDR3 is TGTGCCAGCAGTTTCCGCGGTTCCAATCAGCCCCAGCATTTT. Translating gives CASSFRGSNQPQHF. The V and J genes are TRBV28 and TRBJ1-5, with D unresolved. Deletions cut 3 bases from V and 3 bases from J, with 9 bases between. The CDR3 covers 14 residues. CDR1 is MDHEN, CDR2 SYDVKM, per germline.

The chain couples TRBV9 to TRBJ1-1; D perhaps matches TRBD1 (6 bases). Trimming cost V 0 bases and J 0 bases, with 9 bases left between them. The CDR3 totals 15 residues. The germline gives CDR1 SGDLS, CDR2 YYNGEE. This chain's CDR3 is CASSVEGHMNTEAFF. CDR3 sequence (DNA): TGTGCCAGCAGCGTAGAGGGACATATGAACACTGAAGCTTTCTTT.

V and J are TRBV7-9 and TRBJ1-2, with 8 bases fitting TRBD1. J was trimmed by 2 bases and V by 5 bases; bases with no gene match: 13. Germline V gene data show CDR1 as SEHNR and CDR2 as FQNEAQ (reference sequence). The CDR3 totals 17 residues. The CDR3 sequence is CASSPPSGQGPNYGYTF. As DNA, the CDR3 is TGTGCCAGCAGCCCTCCTTCTGGACAGGGACCGAACTATGGCTACACCTTC. Together with reference TRBV7-9 and TRBJ1-2, the CDR3 gives the full variable domain: DTGVSQNPRHKITKRGQNVTFRCDPISEHNRLYWYRQTLGQGPEFLTYFQNEAQLEKSRLLSDRFSAERPKGSFSTLEIQRTEQGDSAMYLCASSPPSGQGPNYGYTFGSGTRLTVV.

The genes are TRBV30 and TRBJ1-1; D unresolved. This CDR3 has 13 amino acids. V dropped 1 base and J dropped 4 bases, with 10 bases sitting between them. Germline V gives CDR1 GTSNPN, CDR2 SVGIG (reference sequence). Here the CDR3 reads CAWSDLAGTEAFF. The CDR3 nucleotides read TGTGCCTGGAGTGACCTTGCGGGCACTGAAGCTTTCTTT.

This CDR3 is CASSSTSITGELFF. Here the CDR3 DNA reads TGTGCCAGCAGCTCGACTAGCATTACCGGGGAGCTGTTTTTT. The J gene is TRBJ2-2, the V gene TRBV7-3, with 7 bases identical to TRBD2. With V trimmed by 4 bases and J by 5 bases, 4 bases remained unmatched. CDR1 and CDR2 (germline): SGHTA, FQGTGA. This CDR3 spans 14 amino acids.

The CDR3 region is CAISDGTGGYEQYF. In DNA form, the CDR3 reads TGTGCCATCAGTGATGGGACAGGGGGGTACGAGCAGTACTTC. The genes are TRBV10-3 and TRBJ2-7, with 11 bases identical to TRBD1. J lost 4 bases, V lost 3 bases, and 2 bases had no gene match. Germline CDR1 reads ENHRY; CDR2 reads SYGVKD. The CDR3 sequence is 14 residues long.

The chain links TRBV2 to TRBJ2-7, with 9 nucleotides matching TRBD1. This CDR3 is built from 14 residues. Unmatched junction bases numbered 6, after V lost 7 bases and J lost 2 bases. Germline V gene lookup returns CDR1 SNHLY and CDR2 FYNNEI. This CDR3 is CASIPGQGPYEQYF. The CDR3 DNA follows: TGTGCCAGCATACCGGGACAGGGCCCCTACGAGCAGTACTTC. Based on the CDR3 plus reference TRBV2 and TRBJ2-7, the full variable domain is EPEVTQTPSHQVTQMGQEVILRCVPISNHLYFYWYRQILGQKVEFLVSFYNNEISEKSEIFDDQFSVERPDGSNFTLKIRSTKLEDSAMYFCASIPGQGPYEQYFGPGTRLTVT.

The rearrangement joins TRBV7-2 to TRBJ2-7; possibly TRBD2 for D (6 bases). This CDR3 has 13 amino acids. Trimming left V 3 bases short and J 2 bases short, with 8 bases between. Per germline, CDR1 SGHTA and CDR2 FQGNSA. The CDR3 bases are TGTGCCAGCAGCTTTGGCGGGACCTACGAGCAGTACTTC. The encoded protein is CASSFGGTYEQYF.

V and J are TRBV5-6 and TRBJ2-6, with a tentative D call TRBD2 (6 bases). Germline lookup yields CDR1 SGHDT and CDR2 YYEEEE. Trimming left V 4 bases short and J 13 bases short, with 18 bases between. The length of the CDR3 is 14 residues. The DNA for the CDR3 is TGTGCCAGCAGCCCAGCGCCCGGCCGGGGGGTCCTGACTTTC. Translated, it gives CASSPAPGRGVLTF. The complete variable domain, with remaining parts taken from reference TRBV5-6 and TRBJ2-6, reads DAGVTQSPTHLIKTRGQQVTLRCSPKSGHDTVSWYQQALGQGPQFIFQYYEEEERQRGNFPDRFSGHQFPNYSSELNVNALLLGDSALYLCASSPAPGRGVLTFGAGSRLTVL.

The CDR3 region is CASSQDTSGGNEQFF. The CDR3, as DNA: TGCGCCAGCAGCCAAGATACTAGCGGGGGGAATGAGCAGTTCTTC. The chain recombines TRBV4-1 with TRBJ2-1; 12 nucleotides agree with TRBD2. CDR3 length equals 15 residues. The germline V gene has CDR1 MGHRA and CDR2 YSYEKL. V was clipped by 0 bases and J by 7 bases; unmatched bases: 1.

V and J are TRBV7-9 and TRBJ2-5, with D possibly TRBD1 on 6 matching bases. Trimming took 1 base from V and 4 from J, leaving 13 bases between them. This CDR3 region has 15 residues. Germline lookup yields CDR1 SEHNR and CDR2 FQNEAQ (reference sequence). Written as DNA, the CDR3 is TGTGCCAGCAGCTTAGGGACAGTGATGAGAGAGACCCAGTACTTC. This encodes CASSLGTVMRETQYF.

This CDR3 is CASSSGLAGYEQYF. CDR3 nucleotide sequence: TGTGCCAGCAGCTCGGGACTAGCGGGCTACGAGCAGTACTTC. V gene TRBV6-5 combines with J gene TRBJ2-7, with 12 bases lining up with TRBD2. The CDR3 consists of 14 residues. The ends lost 6 bases at V and 3 bases at J; junction bases unmatched: 3. Per germline, CDR1 MNHEY and CDR2 SVGAGI.

This chain uses TRBV5-6 with TRBJ2-7; D is uncertain. V lost 4 bases to trimming and J lost 3 bases, with 8 bases between them. The CDR3 length is 12 residues. Germline V gives CDR1 SGHDT, CDR2 YYEEEE. The CDR3 DNA reads as TGTGCCAGCAGCCTGGACGGCTACGAGCAGTACTTC. Protein product: CASSLDGYEQYF.

This sequence joins TRBV7-8 and TRBJ2-1; no definite D call. CDR1 is SGHVS and CDR2 is FQNEAQ in the germline V gene. The V gene lost 5 bases and the J gene lost 5 bases, with 10 bases spanning the gap. This CDR3 spans 13 amino acids. Here the CDR3 reads CASSDILNNEQFF. The CDR3 bases are TGTGCCAGCAGCGACATTCTTAACAATGAGCAGTTCTTC.